The sequence of this T cell receptor beta chain was determined in a study of cytomegalovirus exposure and HLA in healthy donors. Healthy bone marrow donors made up the donor group. The PCR made use of 60 Vbeta and 13 Jbeta primers. The table came from immunoSEQ multiplex PCR; TCRdb's copy has only in-frame clones and leaves some out. The sample has tens of thousands of clones, over 70% seen once. Sequences were obtained from PBMCs. This clonotype was sampled from a man aged 55 to 70 in good health and CMV-seropositive.

The CDR3 region has the DNA TGTGCCAGCAGTTTAGCTCCAGGGAACTACGAGCAGTACTTC. Translated, it gives CASSLAPGNYEQYF. The chain couples TRBV27 to TRBJ2-7; TRBD1 is a possible D gene (5 bases). CDR1 and CDR2 from the germline V gene are MNHEY and SMNVEV (reference sequence). V dropped 2 bases and J dropped 3 bases, with 11 bases sitting between them. CDR3 length: 14 residues.